This TCR beta chain was obtained from a study of regulatory T cells in long-lasting Graves disease. The length of the CDR3 is 12 residues. Between the trimmed V and J ends, which lost 5 bases and 4 bases, there was a span of 7 bases. The germline CDR1 and CDR2 sequences are SGHRS and YFSETQ. Researchers made TCR beta libraries by using iRepertoire HTBI primers and running Arm-PCR on CDR3 regions. TCRdb analysed the multiplex PCR reads with MiXCR anew, one entry per CDR3 protein. The sample has under 300,000 distinct CDR3 sequences; approximately 20% are singletons. Documented time point: newly diagnosed GD, antithyroid drugs for less than 3 months. Preparation of the TCR library used RNA extracted from PBMCs. An endocrinology department located in Xi'an, China, was where the patients came from.

This specimen consisted of peripheral blood mononuclear cells (PBMCs), obtained at new diagnosis, from a patient treated with antithyroid drugs. V usage is TRBV5-1 and J usage is TRBJ2-1; D gene unclear. The clonotype originates from a female donor with Graves disease. The CDR3 DNA is TGCGCCAGCAGGGCGGAGTACAATGAGCAGTTCTTC. Encoded protein: CASRAEYNEQFF.